This T cell receptor beta chain was obtained from a study of early T cells in non-severe SARS-CoV-2 infection (dated by TCRdb to about 2021). Study-wide context: TCR sequencing used bulk RNA from unsorted whole blood, so alpha and beta chains could not be paired. Study-level results and caveats: Matching against VDJdb was skewed toward anti-spike CD8 responses, likely underestimated virus-specific expansions, and missed private and CD4 specificities.

Set within a cohort of healthcare workers in London, UK, this nested case-control study involved weekly PCR testing of nasopharyngeal swabs along with blood sampling. Healthcare workers were recruited between 23 and 31 March 2020, during the week of the UK lockdown, and were followed weekly for up to roughly 15 weeks. This clonotype showed up just a few times. The target of this receptor is not known. The input lacks base qualities; no much larger clone sits a single base away. V is reduced by 4 bases and J by 5 bases, leaving a spacing of 13 bases between them. The germline V gene yields SGHRS for CDR1 and YFSETQ for CDR2. The CDR3 measures 15 amino acids from cysteine to phenylalanine. The only DNA kept is the CDR3, 45 bases in frame from the first base. Library method: 5' RACE. TCRdb records NextSeq 500 as the sequencer. The TCR library protocol attached unique molecular identifiers to individual cDNA molecules to correct for sequencing error and PCR bias. Sequencing covered both TCR alpha and beta chains, and within each sample the abundances of alpha and beta sequences were tightly co-correlated. The source study handled its data this way. Decombinator V4 was used to annotate the V gene, J gene and CDR3 of the TCR sequences. Expanded TCRs were defined as changing significantly between any two time points under a Poisson model with p below 0.0001. Abundances of TCRs were expressed as counts per million after normalisation to the total number of TCRs sequenced in each sample. TRAV1-2 paired with TRAJ12, TRAJ20 or TRAJ33 defined MAIT TCRs, while TRAV10 paired with TRAJ18 defined iNKT TCRs. A search of VDJdb, accessed on 1 November 2021, was run for TCRs annotated to CMV, EBV and SARS-CoV-2, with TCRs annotated for multiple antigens excluded. Through fastp at Q25 and MiXCR, TCRdb rebuilt clones from the public reads, retaining in-frame beta chains. Records with the same CDR3 protein are collapsed into one entry carrying the most frequent genes and DNA. The V and J calls here are based on TCRdb, not the publication. For this sample there are fewer than 25,000 distinct CDR3 sequences; 5.7% appear just once. The top ten clonotypes cover approximately 14% of the sample.

The TCR was taken from an adult who was a healthcare worker with PCR-confirmed SARS-CoV-2 infection or an uninfected control (not recorded which). The sequence links TRBV5-1 to TRBJ1-6; no D gene is confidently identified. The sequencing used whole blood, collected at baseline. The CDR3 sequence is CASSAAQRNNSPLHF. The DNA sequence follows: TGCGCCAGCAGCGCGGCACAGAGAAATAATTCACCCCTCCACTTT. Extended through the reference TRBV5-1 and TRBJ1-6 proteins, this CDR3 yields the full variable domain: KAGVTQTPRYLIKTRGQQVTLSCSPISGHRSVSWYQQTPGQGLQFLFEYFSETQRNKGNFPGRFSGRQFSNSRSEMNVSTLELGDSALYLCASSAAQRNNSPLHFGNGTRLTVT.